Shown below are 8 T cell receptor beta chains from a single sample sequenced in a study of blood T cell repertoires in COVID-19 (dated by TCRdb to 2020 to 2021). Library preparation employed the immunoSEQ multiplex PCR assay. Entries here come from immuneACCESS through TCRdb and include only in-frame sequences with V and J called. Some clones fail to appear in such tables; in the studies checked, an unresolved V gene covers under half of the shortfall, and the cause of the remainder is unknown. The sample has over 150,000 clones on record, about four fifths of them singletons. The leading ten clones occupy approximately 30% of the sample. The sample was peripheral blood. These receptors came from a woman between 55 and 75 years old with acute or convalescent COVID-19.

This clone was detected a few times. The chain employs TRBV28 and TRBJ1-1; D not certain. Germline lookup yields CDR1 MDHEN and CDR2 SYDVKM. The V end was cut by 7 bases, the J end by 4 bases, with 10 bases between. There are 12 residues in the CDR3. CDR3 sequence (DNA): TGTGCCAGCACCGTCAGAGGCACTGAAGCTTTCTTT. Protein sequence: CASTVRGTEAFF. Supplemented by reference TRBV28 and TRBJ1-1, the full variable domain reads DVKVTQSSRYLVKRTGEKVFLECVQDMDHENMFWYRQDPGLGLRLIYFSYDVKMKEKGDIPEGYSVSREKKERFSLILESASTNQTSMYLCASTVRGTEAFFGQGTRLTVV.

This clone was counted a single time. This CDR3 is CSASGKSGGLTDTQYF. CDR3 sequence (DNA): TGCAGTGCTAGTGGAAAGAGCGGGGGGCTGACAGATACGCAGTATTTT. The chain links TRBV20-1 to TRBJ2-3; 9 bases align to TRBD2. There are 16 residues in the CDR3. Germline V lookup: CDR1 DFQATT, CDR2 SNEGSKA (reference sequence). V was pared by 3 bases and J by 3 bases, with 10 bases of the junction left unmatched.

The V and J genes are TRBV7-8 and TRBJ1-1; D is perhaps TRBD1 (6 bases). The length of the CDR3 is 13 residues. The germline V gene encodes CDR1 SGHVS and CDR2 FQNEAQ. V lost 6 bases and J lost 1, with 9 bases in between. The CDR3 DNA follows: TGTGCCAGCAGACGGACAGAGAACACTGAAGCTTTCTTT. It is translated as CASRRTENTEAFF.

This chain joins TRBV6-6 and TRBJ2-7; 9 bases are a match to TRBD2. CDR1 is MNHNY, CDR2 SVGAGI, per germline (reference sequence). V lost 2 bases, J lost 7 bases, and 9 bases stayed unmatched. This CDR3 contains 15 residues. CDR3 sequence reads: CASSYVGGGASEQYF. The DNA for the CDR3 is TGTGCCAGCAGTTACGTTGGCGGGGGGGCGAGTGAGCAGTACTTC.

The chain is built from TRBV3-1 (or the pseudogene TRBV3-2) and TRBJ1-2; the D gene is possibly TRBD1 (5 bases). Germline CDR1 and CDR2: LGHDT and YNNKEL (reference sequence). Deletions cut 3 bases from V and 5 bases from J, with 13 bases between. CDR3 size: 14 residues. The CDR3 is CASSQTEENYGYTF. DNA of the CDR3: TGTGCCAGCAGCCAGACAGAGGAGAATTATGGCTACACCTTC.

CDR3 region: CASSQGFSGGQFF. The CDR3 DNA reads as TGTGCCAGCAGCCAAGGGTTTTCAGGGGGGCAGTTCTTC. The chain joins TRBV3-1 (or the pseudogene TRBV3-2) to TRBJ2-1; TRBD1 aligns across 7 bases. V was pared by 1 base and J by 12 bases, with 6 bases of the junction left unmatched. Germline V gene lookup returns CDR1 LGHDT and CDR2 YNNKEL (reference sequence). This CDR3 has 13 residues.

CDR3: CASSRQDINYGYTF. CDR3 bases: TGTGCCAGCAGCCGGCAGGATATTAACTATGGCTACACCTTC. The chain uses TRBV28 and TRBJ1-2; unclear D gene. Deletions cut 6 bases from V and 1 base from J, with 12 bases between. From germline, CDR1 is MDHEN and CDR2 SYDVKM. CDR3 length: 14 residues.

V is TRBV6-5 and J is TRBJ2-5, with a possible D match to TRBD1 (6 bases). Germline V gene data show CDR1 as MNHEY and CDR2 as SVGAGI. Trimming removed 4 bases at V and 5 bases at J, with 14 bases between. This CDR3 spans 14 amino acids. In DNA form, the CDR3 reads TGTGCCAGCAGTTCCAGACAGGACGGCGAGACCCAGTACTTC. This translates into CASSSRQDGETQYF.